This T cell receptor (beta chain) comes out of a study of T cell changes during pregnancy in multiple sclerosis. Sequencing was performed with immunoSEQ multiplex PCR; in TCRdb, only in-frame clones are kept and a portion is missing. Seen here are 90,000 to 120,000 clones, around 93% observed once, and the top ten hold over 0.65%. The CDR3 runs to 15 residues. Trimming at V came to 4 bases and at J to 7 bases, leaving 9 bases not matched to a gene. CDR1 is SGHTA and CDR2 is FQGTGA in the germline V gene. This material consisted of peripheral blood, taken in the third trimester of pregnancy. This TCR was sampled from a female donor in good health, enrolled as a control in a pregnancy study. This chain connects TRBV7-3 to TRBJ2-1; 8 bases match TRBD2. The DNA of the CDR3 is TGTGCCAGCAGCTGGGGCGGGGGGCGTAGAAATGAGCAGTTCTTC. Its protein is CASSWGGGRRNEQFF. Combining the CDR3 with reference TRBV7-3 and TRBJ2-1 gives the whole variable domain GAGVSQTPSNKVTEKGKYVELRCDPISGHTALYWYRQSLGQGPEFLIYFQGTGAADDSGLPNDRFFAVRPEGSVSTLKIQRTERGDSAVYLCASSWGGGRRNEQFFGPGTRLTVL.